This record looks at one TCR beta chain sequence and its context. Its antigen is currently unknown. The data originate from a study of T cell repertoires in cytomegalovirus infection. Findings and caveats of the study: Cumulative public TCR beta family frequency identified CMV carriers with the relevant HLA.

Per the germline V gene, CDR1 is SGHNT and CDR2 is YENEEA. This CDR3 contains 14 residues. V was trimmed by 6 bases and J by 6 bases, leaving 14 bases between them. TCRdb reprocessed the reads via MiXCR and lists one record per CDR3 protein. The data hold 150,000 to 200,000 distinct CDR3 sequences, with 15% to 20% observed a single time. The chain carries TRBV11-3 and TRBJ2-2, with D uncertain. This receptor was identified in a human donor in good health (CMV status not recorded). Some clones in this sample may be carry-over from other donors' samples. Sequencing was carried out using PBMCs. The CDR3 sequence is CASRGGTISGELFF. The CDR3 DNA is TGTGCCAGCAGAGGCGGTACTATATCCGGGGAGCTGTTTTTT. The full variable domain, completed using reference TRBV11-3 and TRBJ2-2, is EAGVVQSPRYKIIEKKQPVAFWCNPISGHNTLYWYLQNLGQGPELLIRYENEEAVDDSQLPKDRFSAERLKGVDSTLKIQPAELGDSAVYLCASRGGTISGELFFGEGSRLTVL.